The 29 T cell receptor beta chains below all came from one sample that was sequenced in a study of blood T cell repertoires in COVID-19. Profiling relied on immunoSEQ multiplex PCR, and the TCRdb table lists in-frame clones only, not all of them. The top ten hold about 10% of the sample, which has 250,000 to 350,000 clones, roughly 90% seen once. Sequences were obtained from peripheral blood. The source is a woman aged 30 to 39 with COVID-19, enrolled during active disease.

CDR3 in DNA: TGTGCCAGCTCACCACGGACAGCTGCAACTAATGAAAAACTGTTTTTT. Protein: CASSPRTAATNEKLFF. The chain is built from TRBV18 and TRBJ1-4, with D perhaps matching TRBD1 (6 bases). Trimming removed 1 base at V and 0 bases at J, with 9 bases between. The CDR3 is 16 residues long. The germline CDR1 and CDR2 sequences are KGHSH and LQKENI.

The gene calls are TRBV24-1 and TRBJ1-2; D may be TRBD1 (6 bases). This CDR3 has 14 amino acids. Trimming took 2 bases from V and 2 from J, leaving 8 bases between them. From germline, CDR1 is KGHDR and CDR2 SFDVKD. The CDR3 reads CATSDSTGNYGYTF. CDR3 bases: TGTGCCACCAGTGATTCGACAGGAAACTATGGCTACACCTTC.

V gene TRBV19 combines with J gene TRBJ2-7, with TRBD2 matching over 10 bases. V shed 3 bases, J shed 0 bases, and the junction held 8 bases outside the gene matches. The CDR3 extends over 17 amino acids. The germline V gene encodes CDR1 LNHDA and CDR2 SQIVND (reference sequence). CDR3 DNA: TGTGCCAGTAGTATCGGGGCTAGCGGGAGTTTCTCCTACGAGCAGTACTTC. This translates into CASSIGASGSFSYEQYF.

The V gene is TRBV7-9, the J gene TRBJ1-5; D is possibly TRBD1 (5 bases). The germline CDR1 and CDR2 sequences are SEHNR and FQNEAQ (reference sequence). V was trimmed by 5 bases and J by 3 bases, leaving 11 bases between them. CDR3 length: 14 amino acids. DNA for the CDR3: TGTGCCAGCAGCGAACCAGGGTCCAATCAGCCCCAGCATTTT. Translated: CASSEPGSNQPQHF. The whole variable domain, filled in from reference TRBV7-9 and TRBJ1-5, reads DTGVSQNPRHKITKRGQNVTFRCDPISEHNRLYWYRQTLGQGPEFLTYFQNEAQLEKSRLLSDRFSAERPKGSFSTLEIQRTEQGDSAMYLCASSEPGSNQPQHFGDGTRLSIL.

V is TRBV6-6 and J is TRBJ2-7; 8 bases match TRBD1. The CDR3 is made up of 17 amino acids. Germline lookup yields CDR1 MNHNY and CDR2 SVGAGI (reference sequence). V shed 6 bases, J shed 3 bases, and the junction held 16 bases outside the gene matches. CDR3 loop: CASRRQGRAYLFYEQYF. The CDR3, as DNA: TGTGCCAGCAGACGACAGGGGCGGGCATACCTTTTCTACGAGCAGTACTTC.

The V and J genes are TRBV11-2 and TRBJ2-1; 7 bases line up with TRBD1. The CDR3 length is 15 residues. V shed 8 bases and J 4 bases; nucleotides not matched to a gene: 11. CDR1 and CDR2 (germline): SGHAT, FQNNGV. The CDR3 protein is CASSLGRGNYNEQFF. CDR3 DNA sequence: TGTGCCAGCTCCCTCGGCAGGGGGAATTACAATGAGCAGTTCTTC.

The gene calls are TRBV5-5 and TRBJ2-2; maybe TRBD2 (5 bases). Germline-derived CDR1 and CDR2 are SGHKS and YYEKEE (reference sequence). This CDR3 is built from 13 residues. V lost 4 bases and J 7 bases, leaving 11 bases between the germline ends. The CDR3 DNA reads as TGTGCCAGCAGCACCGGACTGCTCGGGGAGCTGTTTTTT. The encoded protein is CASSTGLLGELFF.

This clone was seen a handful of times. The rearrangement joins TRBV7-9 to TRBJ1-1; weak D call: TRBD1 (6 bases). The CDR3 sequence is 12 residues long. Trimming removed 5 bases from V and 11 bases from J, with 15 bases in between. Germline CDR1 and CDR2: SEHNR and FQNEAQ (reference sequence). CDR3 in DNA: TGTGCCAGCAGCCCGGGACAAACGGGGGCTTTCTTT. It encodes CASSPGQTGAFF.

The chain recombines TRBV14 with TRBJ2-3; D is ambiguous. The germline V gene has CDR1 SGHDN and CDR2 FVKESK. This CDR3 is 12 amino acids long. Between the trimmed V and J ends, which lost 4 bases and 3 bases, there was a span of 5 bases. The CDR3 loop reads CASSPVTDTQYF. The CDR3 bases are TGTGCCAGCAGCCCAGTGACAGATACGCAGTATTTT.

This rearrangement joins TRBV7-9 to TRBJ2-2, with 9 bases fitting TRBD2. The junction had 3 bases not matched to a gene; V was cut back by 2 bases and J by 5 bases. The CDR3 contains 15 residues. The germline gives CDR1 SEHNR, CDR2 FQNEAQ (reference sequence). For the CDR3, the DNA is TGTGCCAGCAGCTTATTAGCGGGAGTTACCGGGGAGCTGTTTTTT. Translation gives CASSLLAGVTGELFF.

V usage is TRBV7-3 and J usage is TRBJ2-7; TRBD1 matches 9 bases. This CDR3 has 15 amino acids. With 5 bases clipped from V and 0 bases from J, the junction kept 5 bases outside the gene matches. Germline V gene sequence: CDR1 SGHTA, CDR2 FQGTGA. CDR3 loop: CASSRQGGSSYEQYF. Here the CDR3 DNA reads TGTGCCAGCAGCCGACAGGGGGGGAGCTCCTACGAGCAGTACTTC.

The chain combines TRBV7-9 with TRBJ1-3; 10 nucleotides agree with TRBD1. CDR3 length: 15 amino acids. V trimming: 1 base; J trimming: 5 bases; junction bases outside the gene matches: 2. Germline V gene data show CDR1 as SEHNR and CDR2 as FQNEAQ (reference sequence). The CDR3 sequence: CASSLGDRGRNTIYF. The CDR3, as DNA: TGTGCCAGCAGCTTAGGAGACAGGGGGCGAAACACCATATATTTT.

J is TRBJ2-1 and V is TRBV27; 7 bases map to TRBD1. The CDR3 has 16 amino acids. V gave up 5 bases and J gave up 2 bases; unmatched junction bases: 9. In germline, CDR1 is MNHEY, CDR2 SMNVEV (reference sequence). The chain's CDR3 is CASSLDRAPAYNEQFF. CDR3 coding DNA: TGTGCCAGCAGTCTCGACAGGGCACCCGCCTACAATGAGCAGTTCTTC.

The rearrangement links TRBV29-1 to TRBJ2-7; 8 bases agree with TRBD2. The CDR3 covers 13 residues. V shed 5 bases and J 2 bases; nucleotides not matched to a gene: 5. Germline CDR1 reads SQVTM; CDR2 reads ANQGSEA. The CDR3, as DNA: TGCAGCGTTACTGGACTAGCTGCCTACGAGCAGTACTTC. Translated: CSVTGLAAYEQYF.

V gene TRBV19 combines with J gene TRBJ1-1; possibly TRBD1 for D (6 bases). Germline V lookup: CDR1 LNHDA, CDR2 SQIVND (reference sequence). The CDR3 runs to 14 residues. Trimming shortened V by 3 bases and J by 3 bases, and 11 bases separated the two germline ends. CDR3 DNA sequence: TGTGCCAGTAGTATTGCGGGGGCCGACACTGAAGCTTTCTTT. Its translation: CASSIAGADTEAFF.

This clone has a single count. The gene calls are TRBV30 and TRBJ1-2; D uncertain. The V end was cut by 5 bases, the J end by 8 bases, with 9 bases between. The CDR3 is 10 residues long. Germline V gene data show CDR1 as GTSNPN and CDR2 as SVGIG (reference sequence). CDR3 bases: TGTGCCTGGTGGGCAGCCGGCTACACCTTC. This translates into CAWWAAGYTF.

The chain is built from TRBV10-3 and TRBJ1-1; the D is unclear. With 3 bases removed from V and 4 bases from J, the gap between germline ends came to 12 bases. The CDR3 contains 14 residues. CDR1 ENHRY and CDR2 SYGVKD come from the germline V gene. The CDR3 DNA follows: TGTGCCATCAGTGAACTCACTACCGGCACTGAAGCTTTCTTT. Translating it yields CAISELTTGTEAFF.

J is TRBJ2-3 and V is TRBV20-1, with 8 bases lining up with TRBD2. The CDR3 sequence is 11 residues long. Germline V lookup: CDR1 DFQATT, CDR2 SNEGSKA (reference sequence). CDR3 loop: CLPGGPDTQYF. The CDR3 bases are TGCCTGCCGGGGGGGCCCGATACGCAGTATTTT.

This clone was seen a single time. The J gene is TRBJ2-1, the V gene TRBV3-1 (or the pseudogene TRBV3-2); the match to TRBD1 covers 7 bases. With V trimmed by 6 bases and J by 7 bases, 9 bases remained unmatched. Germline V gives CDR1 LGHDT, CDR2 YNNKEL (reference sequence). The CDR3 consists of 14 residues. The CDR3 sequence: CASSPLRQGNEQFF. The CDR3 nucleotides are TGTGCCAGCAGTCCTCTTCGACAGGGTAATGAGCAGTTCTTC.

The V call is TRBV27, the J call TRBJ1-4, with TRBD1 matching 12 bases. Germline CDR1 MNHEY, CDR2 SMNVEV (reference sequence). This CDR3 contains 16 residues. V lost 3 bases to trimming and J lost 4 bases; unmatched junction nucleotides: 3. The CDR3 reads CASSFGTGGLNEKLFF. CDR3 in DNA: TGTGCCAGCAGTTTCGGGACAGGGGGCCTTAATGAAAAACTGTTTTTT.

The rearrangement links TRBV28 to TRBJ2-1; 11 nucleotides line up with TRBD2. The J segment lost 5 bases and the V segment lost 6 bases, leaving 3 bases of the junction unmatched. The CDR3 runs 14 residues. Germline-derived CDR1 and CDR2 are MDHEN and SYDVKM. The CDR3 loop is CASRTSGANNEQFF. The CDR3 bases are TGTGCCAGCAGGACTAGCGGGGCCAACAATGAGCAGTTCTTC.

This chain joins TRBV6-5 and TRBJ2-3; 7 bases are shared with TRBD2. Trimming cost V 0 bases and J 2 bases; bases outside gene matches: 2. The CDR3 totals 15 residues. Germline assignment: CDR1 MNHEY and CDR2 SVGAGI. The CDR3: CASSYSSGLTDTQYF. For the CDR3, the DNA is TGTGCCAGCAGTTACTCTAGCGGGCTCACAGATACGCAGTATTTT.

V is TRBV19 and J is TRBJ1-5, with 7 positions matching TRBD1. CDR1 LNHDA and CDR2 SQIVND come from the germline V gene (reference sequence). J lost 1 base, V lost 7 bases, and 13 bases had no gene match. The CDR3 is 17 residues long. Here the CDR3 reads CASTLALSTGSNQPQHF. In DNA, the CDR3 is TGTGCCAGTACCCTAGCGTTGTCGACAGGGAGCAATCAGCCCCAGCATTTT.

The J gene is TRBJ1-1, the V gene TRBV27; D remains ambiguous. Trimming shortened V by 7 bases and J by 9 bases, and 12 bases separated the two germline ends. From germline, CDR1 is MNHEY and CDR2 SMNVEV (reference sequence). The CDR3 sequence is 11 residues long. The CDR3 region has the DNA TGTGCCAGCACGGGAGGATTGAAAGCTTTCTTT. Residues: CASTGGLKAFF.

V gene TRBV3-1 (or the pseudogene TRBV3-2) combines with J gene TRBJ2-3, with D possibly matching TRBD1 (6 bases). This CDR3 comprises 14 residues. Trimming removed 1 base at V and 8 bases at J, with 13 bases between. The germline V gene has CDR1 LGHDT and CDR2 YNNKEL (reference sequence). The CDR3 DNA reads as TGTGCCAGCAGCCAAGGGACAGTTCAGGGTACGCAGTATTTT. This encodes CASSQGTVQGTQYF.

The chain has TRBV28 and TRBJ1-1, with 9 bases matching TRBD1. V was clipped by 6 bases and J by 10 bases; unmatched bases: 3. The CDR3 is made up of 11 amino acids. The germline CDR1 and CDR2 sequences are MDHEN and SYDVKM. The DNA for the CDR3 is TGTGCCAGCAGCCGGACAGGGGTAGCTTTCTTT. Translating gives CASSRTGVAFF.

The chain joins TRBV6-2 or TRBV6-3 to TRBJ2-7, with 9 bases that match TRBD1. Germline V gene lookup returns CDR1 MNHEY and CDR2 SVGEGT. J gave up 2 bases and V 2 bases, and 4 bases lay outside the gene matches. The CDR3 has 15 residues. The CDR3 DNA reads TGTGCCAGCAGTTACGCCGGGACAGGGCCCTACGAGCAGTACTTC. Translating gives CASSYAGTGPYEQYF.

V usage is TRBV2 and J usage is TRBJ2-1, with TRBD2 identical over 7 bases. The CDR3 extends over 14 amino acids. V gave up 11 bases and J gave up 10 bases; unmatched junction bases: 17. Germline assignment: CDR1 SNHLY and CDR2 FYNNEI. CDR3 amino acids: CASYLGLAAGEQFF. For the CDR3, the DNA is TGTGCCTCCTACCTGGGCCTAGCGGCCGGCGAGCAGTTCTTC. The full variable domain, with the rest looked up from reference TRBV2 and TRBJ2-1, is EPEVTQTPSHQVTQMGQEVILRCVPISNHLYFYWYRQILGQKVEFLVSFYNNEISEKSEIFDDQFSVERPDGSNFTLKIRSTKLEDSAMYFCASYLGLAAGEQFFGPGTRLTVL.

This chain joins TRBV6-5 and TRBJ2-4; 7 nucleotides line up with TRBD1. With 0 bases clipped from V and 12 bases from J, the junction kept 5 bases outside the gene matches. Germline V gene lookup returns CDR1 MNHEY and CDR2 SVGAGI. This CDR3 region has 13 residues. This chain's CDR3 is CASSYSTGIDQYF. The CDR3, as DNA: TGTGCCAGCAGTTACTCGACAGGGATTGATCAGTACTTC.